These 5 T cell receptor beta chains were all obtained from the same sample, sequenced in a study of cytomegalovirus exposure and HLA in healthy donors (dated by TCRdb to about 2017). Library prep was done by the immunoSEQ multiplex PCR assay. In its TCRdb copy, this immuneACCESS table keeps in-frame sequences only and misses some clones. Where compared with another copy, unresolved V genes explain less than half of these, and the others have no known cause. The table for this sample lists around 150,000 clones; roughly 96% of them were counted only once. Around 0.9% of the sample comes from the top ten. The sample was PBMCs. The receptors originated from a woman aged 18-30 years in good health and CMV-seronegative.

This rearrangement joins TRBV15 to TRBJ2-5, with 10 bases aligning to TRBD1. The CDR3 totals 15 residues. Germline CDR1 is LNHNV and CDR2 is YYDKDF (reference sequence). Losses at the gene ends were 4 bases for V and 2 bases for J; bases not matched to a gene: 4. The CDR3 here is CATSNSDRGQETQYF. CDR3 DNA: TGTGCCACCAGCAACTCGGACAGGGGGCAAGAGACCCAGTACTTC.

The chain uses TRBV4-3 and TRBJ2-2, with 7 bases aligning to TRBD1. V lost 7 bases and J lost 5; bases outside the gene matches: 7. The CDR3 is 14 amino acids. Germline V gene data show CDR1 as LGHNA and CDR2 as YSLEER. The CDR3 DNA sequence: TGCGCCAGCACCTCCGGGACAGCGACCGGGGAGCTGTTTTTT. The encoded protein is CASTSGTATGELFF.

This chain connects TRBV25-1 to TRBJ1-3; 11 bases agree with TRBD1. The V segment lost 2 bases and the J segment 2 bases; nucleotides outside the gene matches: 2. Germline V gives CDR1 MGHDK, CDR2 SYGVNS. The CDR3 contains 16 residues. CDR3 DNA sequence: TGTGCCAGCAGTGAACCGGGACAGGGGGCTGGAAACACCATATATTTT. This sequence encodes CASSEPGQGAGNTIYF.

In DNA, the CDR3 is TGCGCCAGCGGGGGGGCGAGCCCCGCCGGGAAAAACATTCAGTACTTC. Translated: CASGGASPAGKNIQYF. The chain joins TRBV5-1 to TRBJ2-4, with D tentatively TRBD2 (7 bases). Germline CDR1 is SGHRS and CDR2 is YFSETQ. This CDR3 comprises 16 residues. Trimming cost V 7 bases and J 4 bases, with 21 bases left between them.

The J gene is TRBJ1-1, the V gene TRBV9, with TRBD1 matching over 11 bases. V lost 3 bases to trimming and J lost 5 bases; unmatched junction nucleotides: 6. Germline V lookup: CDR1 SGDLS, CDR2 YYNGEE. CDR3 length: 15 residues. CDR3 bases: TGTGCCAGCAGCGCCGGGACAGGGGGTCGGACTGAAGCTTTCTTT. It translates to CASSAGTGGRTEAFF.